One sample yielded the 19 T cell receptor beta chains listed below, sequenced in a study of blood T cell repertoires in COVID-19. Clones were read by immunoSEQ multiplex PCR, and TCRdb kept only the in-frame ones, dropping some. The table lists 90,000 to 120,000 clones, 80% to 85% of them singletons. Sequencing was carried out using peripheral blood. The receptors were sampled from a human donor in a cohort sampled during active COVID-19.

The V and J genes are TRBV7-9 and TRBJ2-1, with 13 bases that match TRBD2. The V gene end was trimmed by 4 bases and the J gene end by 4 bases; junction bases not matched to a gene: 4. Germline V gene sequence: CDR1 SEHNR, CDR2 FQNEAQ (reference sequence). The CDR3 is 16 residues long. In nucleotides, the CDR3 is TGTGCCAGCAGCTCCGGACTAGCGGGAGTGTACAATGAGCAGTTCTTC. Translation: CASSSGLAGVYNEQFF.

CDR3 residues: CSGGTSGRTNEQFF. For the CDR3, the DNA is TGCAGCGGGGGGACTAGCGGGAGGACCAATGAGCAGTTCTTC. The rearrangement joins TRBV29-1 to TRBJ2-1, with 15 bases identical to TRBD2. This CDR3 spans 14 amino acids. The V and J ends lost 7 bases and 6 bases, in that order; junction bases with no gene match: 4. Germline V gene data show CDR1 as SQVTM and CDR2 as ANQGSEA.

CDR3: CASSRGLAFQETQYF. The CDR3 coding sequence is TGTGCCAGCAGCAGGGGACTAGCGTTCCAAGAGACCCAGTACTTC. V is TRBV7-9 and J is TRBJ2-5, with TRBD2 matching over 10 bases. CDR3 size: 15 residues. V lost 5 bases and J lost 1; bases outside the gene matches: 4. The V gene's germline CDR1 is SEHNR and CDR2 FQNEAQ (reference sequence).

This chain uses TRBV3-1 (or the pseudogene TRBV3-2) with TRBJ1-5; tentative D call: TRBD1 (6 bases). The germline V and J ends were trimmed by 0 bases and 3 bases, with 18 bases remaining between them. The CDR3 length is 18 residues. CDR1 is LGHDT and CDR2 is YNNKEL in the germline V gene (reference sequence). The CDR3 loop is CASSQETKDSVNNQPQHF. Written as DNA, the CDR3 is TGTGCCAGCAGCCAAGAAACCAAGGACAGTGTAAACAATCAGCCCCAGCATTTT.

The count of this clone is one. The rearrangement links TRBV5-1 to TRBJ1-1; a possible D gene is TRBD1 (5 bases). The CDR3 is 13 residues long. Looked up from germline, CDR1 is SGHRS and CDR2 is YFSETQ. Trimming removed 6 bases from V and 6 bases from J, with 15 bases in between. This CDR3 reads CASTPSGVPEAFF. DNA for the CDR3: TGCGCCAGCACCCCATCGGGGGTCCCTGAAGCTTTCTTT.

This clone was detected once. The sample carries other DNA sequences with the same CDR3. V gene TRBV5-1 combines with J gene TRBJ1-4, with 9 nucleotides matching TRBD1. With 4 bases clipped from V and 5 bases from J, the junction kept 3 bases outside the gene matches. CDR3 size: 14 residues. From germline, CDR1 is SGHRS and CDR2 YFSETQ. CDR3 sequence (DNA): TGCGCCAGCAGCCCTGGACAGGGGAATGAAAAACTGTTTTTT. It is translated as CASSPGQGNEKLFF.

This chain connects TRBV7-2 to TRBJ1-4, with D perhaps TRBD1 (6 bases). The CDR3 contains 16 residues. V dropped 6 bases and J dropped 0 bases, with 14 bases sitting between them. From germline, CDR1 is SGHTA and CDR2 FQGNSA. Here the CDR3 reads CASRQGAVATNEKLFF. For the CDR3, the DNA is TGTGCCAGCAGACAGGGAGCTGTCGCAACTAATGAAAAACTGTTTTTT.

The V and J genes are TRBV2 and TRBJ1-1; 7 bases line up with TRBD1. The V and J ends lost 7 bases and 2 bases, in that order; junction bases with no gene match: 4. The CDR3 is 13 residues long. Per the germline V gene, CDR1 is SNHLY and CDR2 is FYNNEI. Here the CDR3 DNA reads TGTGCCAGCACCCGACAGGGTAACACTGAAGCTTTCTTT. Amino acid sequence: CASTRQGNTEAFF.

The chain has TRBV27 and TRBJ2-1; TRBD1 matches at 9 bases. This CDR3 comprises 13 residues. The trim removed 8 bases at V and 6 bases at J, leaving 5 bases unmatched. The germline V gene encodes CDR1 MNHEY and CDR2 SMNVEV (reference sequence). CDR3 DNA sequence: TGTGCCAGCTACACGACAGGGGGCAATGAGCAGTTCTTC. This gives the protein CASYTTGGNEQFF.

The V gene is TRBV11-3, the J gene TRBJ2-3; maybe TRBD2 (5 bases). CDR1 SGHNT and CDR2 YENEEA come from the germline V gene. Trimming left V 3 bases short and J 5 bases short, with 12 bases between. The CDR3 has 14 residues. CDR3 nucleotide sequence: TGTGCCAGCAGCTTTGACCCCCGGGGAGATACGCAGTATTTT. Protein: CASSFDPRGDTQYF.

The V gene is TRBV25-1, the J gene TRBJ2-1, with a weak D call TRBD2 (6 bases). Germline CDR1 is MGHDK and CDR2 is SYGVNS. The CDR3 sequence is 16 residues long. With 4 bases removed from V and 2 bases from J, the gap between germline ends came to 15 bases. CDR3 DNA sequence: TGTGCCAGCAGTGTCCTCGGCGGGGCGGCCTACAATGAGCAGTTCTTC. Its translation is CASSVLGGAAYNEQFF.

This chain joins TRBV7-2 and TRBJ1-2; TRBD1 agrees at 9 bases. With 2 bases clipped from V and 0 bases from J, the junction kept 7 bases outside the gene matches. Germline V gene lookup returns CDR1 SGHTA and CDR2 FQGNSA. The CDR3 sequence is 17 residues long. The CDR3 sequence: CASSLTGGAGANYGYTF. CDR3 DNA sequence: TGTGCCAGCAGCTTAACAGGGGGCGCGGGCGCTAACTATGGCTACACCTTC.

This chain joins TRBV5-6 and TRBJ2-7; TRBD2 might be the D (6 bases). In germline, CDR1 is SGHDT, CDR2 YYEEEE. The CDR3 is made up of 14 amino acids. Between the trimmed V and J ends, which lost 4 bases and 6 bases, there was a span of 17 bases. CDR3 sequence: CASSPSGVYAEQYF. CDR3 nucleotide sequence: TGTGCCAGCAGCCCCTCGGGGGTTTATGCCGAGCAGTACTTC.

V is TRBV4-3 and J is TRBJ2-7, with 7 positions matching TRBD2. Germline assignment: CDR1 LGHNA and CDR2 YSLEER. The CDR3 runs to 15 residues. Unmatched junction bases numbered 5, after V lost 0 bases and J lost 3 bases. CDR3 amino acids: CASSQELGGYYEQYF. CDR3 in DNA: TGCGCCAGCAGCCAAGAGCTCGGGGGGTACTACGAGCAGTACTTC.

The V gene is TRBV2, the J gene TRBJ1-1; no reliable D call. CDR3 length equals 14 residues. Germline V gene lookup returns CDR1 SNHLY and CDR2 FYNNEI. V gave up 2 bases and J gave up 2 bases, with 9 bases separating them. The CDR3 DNA reads TGTGCCAGCAGTGAAACCACGGTAAACACTGAAGCTTTCTTT. Amino acid sequence: CASSETTVNTEAFF. Drawing the rest from reference TRBV2 and TRBJ1-1, the complete variable domain is EPEVTQTPSHQVTQMGQEVILRCVPISNHLYFYWYRQILGQKVEFLVSFYNNEISEKSEIFDDQFSVERPDGSNFTLKIRSTKLEDSAMYFCASSETTVNTEAFFGQGTRLTVV.

This clone was counted once. This rearrangement joins TRBV5-4 to TRBJ2-6, with 7 bases fitting TRBD1. Germline trimming cut 5 bases from V and 0 bases from J; bases unmatched to any gene: 8. The CDR3 covers 17 residues. Germline V CDR1 and CDR2: SGHNT, YYREEE (reference sequence). The CDR3 nucleotides read TGTGCCAGCAGTTCCGGGACAGTAAACTCTGGGGCCAACGTCCTGACTTTC. Protein sequence: CASSSGTVNSGANVLTF.

This chain uses TRBV6-2 or TRBV6-3 with TRBJ1-2; TRBD1 aligns across 8 bases. Unmatched junction bases numbered 6, after V lost 6 bases and J lost 3 bases. The germline gives CDR1 MNHEY, CDR2 SVGEGT. CDR3 length: 14 residues. In DNA form, the CDR3 reads TGTGCCAGCAGCCCAGGGGGCTTTGACTATGGCTACACCTTC. Amino acid sequence: CASSPGGFDYGYTF.

The rearrangement links TRBV10-3 to TRBJ2-6; D unclear. Trimming took 10 bases from V and 0 from J, leaving 7 bases between them. CDR3 length: 13 amino acids. CDR1 and CDR2 from the germline V gene are ENHRY and SYGVKD. The CDR3 nucleotides read TGTGCCACCCTGAGCTCTGGGGCCAACGTCCTGACTTTC. It translates to CATLSSGANVLTF.

In DNA, the CDR3 is TGTGCCAGCTCACGACGAGGACAGCACTACGAGCAGTACTTC. Protein product: CASSRRGQHYEQYF. V is TRBV18 and J is TRBJ2-7, with a weak D call TRBD1 (6 bases). The CDR3 runs to 14 residues. Germline CDR1 KGHSH, CDR2 LQKENI. V was trimmed by 4 bases and J by 3 bases, leaving 13 bases between them.